The rows below give T cell receptor beta chains drawn from one sample of a study of blood T cell repertoires in COVID-19. Assay: immunoSEQ multiplex PCR; the TCRdb copy retains only in-frame clones and omits some. The sample yields about 120,000 clones, about nine tenths seen once. The sequenced material came from peripheral blood. These receptors all come from a human donor in a cohort sampled during active COVID-19. Each CDR3 is given with its conserved first and last residue. D genes are given only for firm matches. A clone size is listed for some rows: how often the clone was seen (once, few, many), or a class if it is expanded.

V gene: TRBV5-1
J gene: TRBJ2-1
clone size: NA
D gene: TRBD2
CDR3 protein: CASARGAGGRGFF
CDR3 DNA: TGCGCCAGCGCGCGTGGAGCGGGGGGGCGCGGGTTCTTC

V gene: TRBV5-6
J gene: TRBJ2-7
clone size: once
D gene: NA
CDR3 protein: CASSLVDEQYF
CDR3 DNA: TGTGCCAGCAGCTTGGTAGATGAGCAGTACTTC

V gene: TRBV28
J gene: TRBJ2-5
clone size: NA
D gene: NA
CDR3 protein: CASSGRGRETQYF
CDR3 DNA: TGTGCCAGCAGTGGTCGGGGTCGAGAGACCCAGTACTTC

V gene: TRBV2
J gene: TRBJ1-5
clone size: NA
D gene: TRBD1
CDR3 protein: CASSATGQGLGQPQHF
CDR3 DNA: TGTGCCAGCAGTGCCACGGGACAGGGTTTAGGACAGCCCCAGCATTTT

V gene: TRBV7-2
J gene: TRBJ2-7
clone size: once
D gene: NA
CDR3 protein: CASRRGGTPAYEQYF
CDR3 DNA: TGTGCCAGCAGAAGGGGGGGGACTCCCGCCTACGAGCAGTACTTC

V gene: TRBV9
J gene: TRBJ2-1
clone size: NA
D gene: TRBD2
CDR3 protein: CASSALSLAGGVNEQFF
CDR3 DNA: TGTGCCAGCAGCGCCCTTTCGCTAGCGGGAGGGGTCAATGAGCAGTTCTTC

V gene: TRBV5-1
J gene: TRBJ2-3
clone size: NA
D gene: NA
CDR3 protein: CASSVISDTQYF
CDR3 DNA: TGCGCCAGCAGCGTCATTTCAGATACGCAGTATTTT

V gene: TRBV5-1
J gene: TRBJ2-2
clone size: NA
D gene: TRBD2
CDR3 protein: CASGNSGVAHTGELFF
CDR3 DNA: TGCGCCAGCGGTAATAGCGGGGTCGCCCACACCGGGGAGCTGTTTTTT

V gene: TRBV19
J gene: TRBJ2-3
clone size: NA
D gene: NA
CDR3 protein: CASSIRGARTDTQYF
CDR3 DNA: TGTGCCAGTAGTATCAGGGGAGCAAGGACAGATACGCAGTATTTT

V gene: TRBV5-4
J gene: TRBJ2-7
clone size: NA
D gene: NA
CDR3 protein: CASSLDARTNEQYF
CDR3 DNA: TGTGCCAGCAGCTTGGACGCCAGGACTAACGAGCAGTACTTC

V gene: TRBV9
J gene: TRBJ2-7
clone size: NA
D gene: TRBD2
CDR3 protein: CASSAGRTSGADYEQYF
CDR3 DNA: TGTGCCAGCAGCGCAGGAAGGACTAGCGGGGCGGATTACGAGCAGTACTTC

V gene: TRBV2
J gene: TRBJ2-3
clone size: NA
D gene: NA
CDR3 protein: CASRNRADTQYF
CDR3 DNA: TGTGCCAGCAGGAACAGGGCAGATACGCAGTATTTT

V gene: TRBV7-3
J gene: TRBJ2-5
clone size: NA
D gene: TRBD2
CDR3 protein: CASSFLGEGRLTQYF
CDR3 DNA: TGTGCCAGCAGCTTCTTGGGGGAGGGGAGGCTGACCCAGTACTTC

V gene: TRBV11-2
J gene: TRBJ2-2
clone size: NA
D gene: NA
CDR3 protein: CASSLIILGFGMGELFF
CDR3 DNA: TGTGCCAGCAGCTTAATAATTCTCGGTTTTGGTATGGGGGAGCTGTTTTTT

V gene: TRBV7-8
J gene: TRBJ2-5
clone size: NA
D gene: NA
CDR3 protein: CASTTRFLETQYF
CDR3 DNA: TGTGCCAGCACCACTCGATTTTTGGAGACCCAGTACTTC

V gene: TRBV6-5
J gene: TRBJ1-5
clone size: NA
D gene: NA
CDR3 protein: CASSAYEQPQHF
CDR3 DNA: TGTGCCAGCAGCGCTTATGAGCAGCCCCAGCATTTT

V gene: TRBV18
J gene: TRBJ2-5
clone size: once
D gene: NA
CDR3 protein: CASSPGQYQETQYF
CDR3 DNA: TGTGCCAGCTCACCCGGACAGTACCAAGAGACCCAGTACTTC

V gene: TRBV7-2
J gene: TRBJ2-3
clone size: once
D gene: NA
CDR3 protein: CASSPRYLTSTDTQYF
CDR3 DNA: TGTGCCAGCAGCCCACGGTATTTAACTAGCACAGATACGCAGTATTTT

V gene: TRBV3-1/TRBV3-2
J gene: TRBJ2-3
clone size: NA
D gene: TRBD2
CDR3 protein: CASSQDGREVTDTQYF
CDR3 DNA: TGTGCCAGCAGCCAAGATGGCCGGGAGGTGACAGATACGCAGTATTTT